This TCR beta chain was profiled in a study of blood T cell repertoires in COVID-19. Whole-study context: Some COVID-19 samples were acute and others convalescent; all came from the United States, Italy and Spain. PBMCs, B-cell-depleted T cells, or T cells provided the cDNA or gDNA that made up the material.

Method: immunoSEQ multiplex PCR; TCRdb's copy keeps in-frame clones and lacks some. The table has 200,000 to 300,000 clones, roughly four fifths seen once. This clone turned up a few times. Per the germline V gene, CDR1 is SEHNR and CDR2 is FQNEAQ (reference sequence). Trimming left V 6 bases short and J 4 bases short, with 15 bases between. This CDR3 is 15 amino acids long. The cohort comprised adults aged about 18 to 100 years residing in about two dozen US areas. Exposed study participants had met a COVID-19 case within 2 weeks before entry. Sequenced: PBMCs or T cells enriched from blood (not recorded which). The sequence was obtained from a woman in her thirties or forties who had been exposed to COVID-19. The chain employs TRBV7-9 and TRBJ1-4, with D possibly matching TRBD1 (5 bases). CDR3 protein: CASSLSGARNEKLFF. The CDR3 DNA sequence: TGTGCCAGCAGTCTAAGTGGGGCCCGTAATGAAAAACTGTTTTTT.